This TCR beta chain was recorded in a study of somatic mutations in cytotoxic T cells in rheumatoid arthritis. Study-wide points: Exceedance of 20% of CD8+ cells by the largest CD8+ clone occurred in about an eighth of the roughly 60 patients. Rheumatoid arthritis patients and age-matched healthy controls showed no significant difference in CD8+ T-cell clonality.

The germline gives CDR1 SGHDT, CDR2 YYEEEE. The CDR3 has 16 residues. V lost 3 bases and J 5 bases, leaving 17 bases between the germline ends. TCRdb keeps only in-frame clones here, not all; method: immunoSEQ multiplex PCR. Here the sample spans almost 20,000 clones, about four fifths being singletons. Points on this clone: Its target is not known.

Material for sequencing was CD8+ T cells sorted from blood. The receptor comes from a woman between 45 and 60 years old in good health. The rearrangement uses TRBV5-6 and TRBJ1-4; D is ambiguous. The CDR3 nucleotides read TGTGCCAGCAGCTCGCCCCAAACAGTGCTCAATGAAAAACTGTTTTTT. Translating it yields CASSSPQTVLNEKLFF.